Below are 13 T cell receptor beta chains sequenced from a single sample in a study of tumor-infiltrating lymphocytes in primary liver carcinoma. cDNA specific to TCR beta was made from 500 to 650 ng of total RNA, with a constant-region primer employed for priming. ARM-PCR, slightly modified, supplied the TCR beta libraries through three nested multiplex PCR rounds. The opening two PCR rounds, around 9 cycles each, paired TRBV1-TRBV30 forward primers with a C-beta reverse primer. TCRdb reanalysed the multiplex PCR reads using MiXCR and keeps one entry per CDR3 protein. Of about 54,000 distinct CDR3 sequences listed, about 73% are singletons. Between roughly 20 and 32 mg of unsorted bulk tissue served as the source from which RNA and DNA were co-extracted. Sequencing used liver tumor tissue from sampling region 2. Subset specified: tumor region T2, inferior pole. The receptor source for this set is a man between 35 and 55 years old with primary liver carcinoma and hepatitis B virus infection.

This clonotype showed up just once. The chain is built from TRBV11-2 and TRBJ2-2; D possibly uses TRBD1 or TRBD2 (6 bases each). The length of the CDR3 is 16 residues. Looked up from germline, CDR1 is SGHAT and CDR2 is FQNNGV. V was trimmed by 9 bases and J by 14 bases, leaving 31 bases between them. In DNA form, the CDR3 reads TGTGCCAGGAGCGCCCCGGGACAAACAAACACCGGGGGACTGTTTTTT. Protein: CARSAPGQTNTGGLFF.

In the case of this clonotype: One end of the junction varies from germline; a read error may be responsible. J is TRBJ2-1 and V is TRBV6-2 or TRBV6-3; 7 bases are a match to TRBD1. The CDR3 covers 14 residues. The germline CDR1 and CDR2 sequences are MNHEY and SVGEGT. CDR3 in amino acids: CASVEGASYNGQFF. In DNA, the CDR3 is TGTGCCAGTGTCGAGGGGGCCTCCTACAATGGGCAGTTCTTC.

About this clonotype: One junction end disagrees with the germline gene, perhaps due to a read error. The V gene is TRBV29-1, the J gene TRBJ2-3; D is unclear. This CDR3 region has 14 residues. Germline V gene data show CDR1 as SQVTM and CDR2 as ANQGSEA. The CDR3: CNVEANSSTDTQYF. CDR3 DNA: TGCAACGTTGAAGCTAATTCCAGCACAGATACGCAGTATTTT.

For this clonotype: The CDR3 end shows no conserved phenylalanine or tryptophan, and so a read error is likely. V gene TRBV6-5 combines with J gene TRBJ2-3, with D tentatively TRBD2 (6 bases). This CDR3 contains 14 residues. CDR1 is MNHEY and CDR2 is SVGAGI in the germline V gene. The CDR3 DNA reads TGTGCCAACAGTTTGGAGGGGTCACACGGTACGCAGTATTCT. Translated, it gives CANSLEGSHGTQYS.

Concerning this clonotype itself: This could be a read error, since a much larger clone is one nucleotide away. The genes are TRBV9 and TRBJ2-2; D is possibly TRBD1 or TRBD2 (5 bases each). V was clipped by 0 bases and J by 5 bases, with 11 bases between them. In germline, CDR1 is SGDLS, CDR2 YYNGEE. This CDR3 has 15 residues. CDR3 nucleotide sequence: TGTGCCAGCAGCGTAGTCGAAGAGGGGACCGGGGAGCTGTTTTTT. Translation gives CASSVVEEGTGELFF. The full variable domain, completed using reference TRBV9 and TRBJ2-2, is DSGVTQTPKHLITATGQRVTLRCSPRSGDLSVYWYQQSLDQGLQFLIQYYNGEERAKGNILERFSAQQFPDLHSELNLSSLELGDSALYFCASSVVEEGTGELFFGEGSRLTVL.

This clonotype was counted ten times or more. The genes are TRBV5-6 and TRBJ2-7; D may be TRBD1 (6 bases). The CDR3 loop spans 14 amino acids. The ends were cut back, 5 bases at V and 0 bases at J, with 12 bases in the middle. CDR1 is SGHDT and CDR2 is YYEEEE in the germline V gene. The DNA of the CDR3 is TGTGCCAGCAGTTCCCGGGACACCTCCTACGAGCAGTACTTC. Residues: CASSSRDTSYEQYF.

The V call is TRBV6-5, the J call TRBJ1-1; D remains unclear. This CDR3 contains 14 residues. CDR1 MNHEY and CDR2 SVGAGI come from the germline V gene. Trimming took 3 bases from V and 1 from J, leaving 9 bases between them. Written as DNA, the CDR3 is TGTGCCAGCAGTTATGGATGGGCGAACACTGAAGCTTTCTTT. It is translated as CASSYGWANTEAFF.

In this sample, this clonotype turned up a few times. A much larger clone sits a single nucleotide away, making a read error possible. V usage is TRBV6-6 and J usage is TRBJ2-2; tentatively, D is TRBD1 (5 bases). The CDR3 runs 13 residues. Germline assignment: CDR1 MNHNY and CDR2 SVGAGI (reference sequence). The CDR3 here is CAGAASNAGELFF. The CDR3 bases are TGTGCCGGGGCAGCTTCGAACGCCGGGGAGCTGTTTTTT.

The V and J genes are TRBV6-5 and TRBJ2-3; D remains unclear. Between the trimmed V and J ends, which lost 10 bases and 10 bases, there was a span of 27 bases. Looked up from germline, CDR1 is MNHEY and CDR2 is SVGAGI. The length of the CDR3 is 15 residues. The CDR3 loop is CANSYSTVAARPQYF. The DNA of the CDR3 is TGTGCCAATAGTTACTCGACGGTAGCAGCGAGGCCGCAGTATTTT.

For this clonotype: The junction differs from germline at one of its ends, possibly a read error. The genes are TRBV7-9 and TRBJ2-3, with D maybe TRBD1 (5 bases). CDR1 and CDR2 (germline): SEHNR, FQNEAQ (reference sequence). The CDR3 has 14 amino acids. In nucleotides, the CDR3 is TGTGCCAGCGGCTTGAGCAGGGTGCCAGATACGCAGTATTTT. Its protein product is CASGLSRVPDTQYF.

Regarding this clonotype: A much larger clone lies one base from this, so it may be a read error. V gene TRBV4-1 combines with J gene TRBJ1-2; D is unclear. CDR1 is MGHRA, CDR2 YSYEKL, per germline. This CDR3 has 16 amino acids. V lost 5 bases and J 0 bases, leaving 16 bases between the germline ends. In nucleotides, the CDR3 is TGCGCCAGCAGCTTCGAGAGGGTAGGGACTAACTATGGCTACACCTTC. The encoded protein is CASSFERVGTNYGYTF.

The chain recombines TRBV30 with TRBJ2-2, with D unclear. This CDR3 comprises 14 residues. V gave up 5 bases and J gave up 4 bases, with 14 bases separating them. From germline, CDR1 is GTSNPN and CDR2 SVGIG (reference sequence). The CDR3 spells CAWARQPLTGELFF. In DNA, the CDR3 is TGTGCCTGGGCTAGACAACCCCTCACCGGGGAGCTGTTTTTT.

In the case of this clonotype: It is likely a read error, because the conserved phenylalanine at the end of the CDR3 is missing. The CDR3 is CAGFGGPRTQYL. The CDR3 coding sequence is TGCGCCGGTTTCGGGGGACCCCGGACCCAGTACTTA. The V call is TRBV10-2, the J call TRBJ2-5; a possible D gene is TRBD2 (6 bases). The CDR3 is 12 amino acids. Between the trimmed V and J ends, which lost 11 bases and 7 bases, there was a span of 17 bases. Germline lookup yields CDR1 WSHSY and CDR2 SAAADI.